This TCR beta chain was documented in a study of blood T cell repertoires in COVID-19. About the research overall: T cells, B-cell-depleted T cells, or PBMCs provided the cDNA or gDNA that served as material.

Clones were read by immunoSEQ multiplex PCR, and TCRdb kept only the in-frame ones, dropping some. The sample contains roughly 150,000 clones, roughly 80% of which appear only once. This CDR3 has 14 amino acids. Looked up from germline, CDR1 is MNHEY and CDR2 is SVGAGI. Trimming pared 2 bases from V and 2 bases from J, leaving 10 bases between. This receptor was identified in a woman between 40 and 55 years old with acute COVID-19. The genes are TRBV6-5 and TRBJ2-7; a weak D match, TRBD2 (5 bases). Sequences were obtained from PBMCs or T cells enriched from blood (not recorded which). The CDR3 here is CASSYLRGPYEQYF. CDR3 coding DNA: TGTGCCAGCAGTTACCTCCGAGGGCCCTACGAGCAGTACTTC.